Each of the 6 T cell receptor beta chains below was sequenced from the same sample in a study of human T cells and chemical hapten exposure. Time point here: pre-sensitization, week 0. The treatment: therapeutic diphenylcyclopropenone sensitization with weekly scalp DPC. One entry per CDR3 protein results from TCRdb running MiXCR on the RACE reads. The sample holds about 300,000 distinct CDR3 sequences, around 5.5% seen once. Sequencing used whole blood, obtained in connection with sensitization to the hapten diphenylcyclopropenone (DPC). The receptors shown here come from a young woman with alopecia areata. Some clones in this sample may be carry-over from other donors' samples.

The chain uses TRBV7-9 and TRBJ1-4, with D possibly TRBD1 on 6 matching bases. With 5 bases removed from V and 4 bases from J, the gap between germline ends came to 8 bases. The CDR3 length is 13 residues. The germline V gene has CDR1 SEHNR and CDR2 FQNEAQ (reference sequence). CDR3 DNA: TGTGCCAGCAGCATCAGGGGTAATGAAAAACTGTTTTTT. Translating gives CASSIRGNEKLFF.

The table lists this clonotype with many counts. The V call is TRBV4-3, the J call TRBJ1-1, with D maybe TRBD1 (6 bases). The CDR3 sequence is 19 residues long. Germline V lookup: CDR1 LGHNA, CDR2 YSLEER. V dropped 0 bases and J dropped 0 bases, with 20 bases sitting between them. CDR3 DNA sequence: TGCGCCAGCAGCCAAGAATTGCCAGGGGCGGGGACGATGAACACTGAAGCTTTCTTT. This gives the protein CASSQELPGAGTMNTEAFF.

This clonotype was detected a few times. The CDR3 sequence is CASSPAAYNSPLHF. Here the CDR3 DNA reads TGTGCCAGCAGCCCCGCGGCCTATAATTCACCCCTCCACTTT. The chain combines TRBV7-2 with TRBJ1-6; no firm D call. CDR3 length: 14 residues. Germline V gives CDR1 SGHTA, CDR2 FQGNSA. The V end lost 5 bases, the J end lost 2 bases, and 7 bases lay between the germline ends.

This clonotype was observed at least ten times. The chain employs TRBV28 and TRBJ2-3; D possibly corresponds to TRBD2 (6 bases). V lost 3 bases, J lost 8 bases, and 12 bases lay in between. Germline values: CDR1 MDHEN, CDR2 SYDVKM. The CDR3 contains 13 residues. CDR3 region: CASSFGGLGTQYF. The DNA for the CDR3 is TGTGCCAGCAGTTTTGGGGGGTTGGGTACGCAGTATTTT.

There are a few counts of this clonotype. The rearrangement links TRBV6-5 to TRBJ1-5, with TRBD1 as a possible D gene (6 bases). V lost 6 bases to trimming and J lost 6 bases, with 15 bases between them. The germline CDR1 and CDR2 sequences are MNHEY and SVGAGI. The CDR3 runs 14 residues. The CDR3 loop is CASSRLGGPQPQHF. DNA for the CDR3: TGTGCCAGCAGCCGATTGGGGGGCCCTCAGCCCCAGCATTTT.

The V gene is TRBV20-1, the J gene TRBJ1-4; tentatively, D is TRBD1 (6 bases). Germline CDR1 and CDR2: DFQATT and SNEGSKA (reference sequence). Trimming shortened V by 0 bases and J by 6 bases, and 14 bases separated the two germline ends. This CDR3 comprises 15 residues. CDR3 loop: CSARDRGTSYEKLFF. The DNA for the CDR3 is TGCAGTGCTAGAGATCGGGGGACAAGTTATGAAAAACTGTTTTTT.